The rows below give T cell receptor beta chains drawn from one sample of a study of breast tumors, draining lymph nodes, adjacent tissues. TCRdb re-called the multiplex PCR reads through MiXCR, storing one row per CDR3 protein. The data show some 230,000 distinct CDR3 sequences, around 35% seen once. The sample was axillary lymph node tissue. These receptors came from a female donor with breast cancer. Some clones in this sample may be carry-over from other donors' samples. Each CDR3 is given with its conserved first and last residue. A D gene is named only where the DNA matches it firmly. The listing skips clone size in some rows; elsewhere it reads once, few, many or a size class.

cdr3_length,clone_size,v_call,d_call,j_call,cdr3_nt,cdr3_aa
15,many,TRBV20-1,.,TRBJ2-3,TGCAGTGCCACGCTAGTCGGGGGTAGAACAGATACGCAGTATTTT,CSATLVGGRTDTQYF
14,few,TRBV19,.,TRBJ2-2,TGTGCCAGTAGTATGAAAGCGATCACCGGGGAGCTGTTTTTT,CASSMKAITGELFF
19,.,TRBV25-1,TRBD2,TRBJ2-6,TGTGCCAGCAGCTTAGAGTCCGCCGGGACTAGCTCTGGGGCCAACGTCCTGACTTTC,CASSLESAGTSSGANVLTF
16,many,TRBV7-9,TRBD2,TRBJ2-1,TGTGCCAGCAGCTTAGTCTCTAGCGGGAGATACAATGAGCAGTTCTTC,CASSLVSSGRYNEQFF
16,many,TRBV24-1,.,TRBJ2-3,TGTGCCACCAGTGATTGGGGGGGGGCTTCCGGGGATACGCAGTATTTT,CATSDWGGASGDTQYF
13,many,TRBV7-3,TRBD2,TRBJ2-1,TGTGCCAGCAGCCGGGGGGTAAACAATGAGCAGTTCTTC,CASSRGVNNEQFF
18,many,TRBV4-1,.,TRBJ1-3,TGCGCCAGCAGCCTCCAGGAGCGTAAGGGCTTCTCTGGAAACACCATATATTTT,CASSLQERKGFSGNTIYF
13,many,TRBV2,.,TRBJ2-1,TGTGCCAGCAGTTTCGCTAGTTACGATGAGCAGTTCTTC,CASSFASYDEQFF
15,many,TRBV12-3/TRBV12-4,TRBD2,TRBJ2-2,TGTGCCAGCAGACCTAGCGGAGAGAACACCGGGGAGCTGTTTTTT,CASRPSGENTGELFF
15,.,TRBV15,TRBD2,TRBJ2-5,TGTGCCACCAGCAGAAATCGGGAGGGCACCCAGACCCAGTACTTC,CATSRNREGTQTQYF
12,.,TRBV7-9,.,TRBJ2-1,TGTGCCAGCAGAATAGTCGGGTATGAGCAGTTCTTC,CASRIVGYEQFF
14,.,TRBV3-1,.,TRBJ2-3,TGTGCCAGCAGCCGAGACAGTAGCGCAGATACGCAGTATTTT,CASSRDSSADTQYF
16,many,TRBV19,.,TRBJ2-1,TGTGCCAGTAGTATCTTATCTTCGGCATCGTATGAAGAGCAGTTCTTC,CASSILSSASYEEQFF
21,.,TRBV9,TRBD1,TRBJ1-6,TGTGCCAGCAGCGTAGGTCTAGGGTTTAAGGGACAGAGCTCCTATAATTCACCCCTCCACTTT,CASSVGLGFKGQSSYNSPLHF
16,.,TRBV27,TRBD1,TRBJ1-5,TGTGCCAGCAGTTCGACAGGGGGCTTCAGCAATCAGCCCCAGCATTTT,CASSSTGGFSNQPQHF
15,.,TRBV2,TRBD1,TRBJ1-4,TGTGCCAGCAATGATCAGGGGGCAACTAATGAAAAACTGTTTTTT,CASNDQGATNEKLFF
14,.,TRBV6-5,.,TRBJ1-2,TGTGCCGGCACCCCGACGGGGGCAGTCTATGGCTACACCTTC,CAGTPTGAVYGYTF
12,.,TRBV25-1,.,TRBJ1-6,TGTGCTAGAGAAGGGCGTAATTCACCCCTCCACTTT,CAREGRNSPLHF
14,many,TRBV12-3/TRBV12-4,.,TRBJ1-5,TGTGCCAGCAGTCGGAAGTCTAGCAATCAGCCCCAGCATTTT,CASSRKSSNQPQHF
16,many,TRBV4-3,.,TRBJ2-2,TGCGCCAGCAGCCAAGAGGGGGGACCCCGCACCGGGGAGCTGTTTTTT,CASSQEGGPRTGELFF
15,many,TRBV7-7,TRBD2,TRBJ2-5,TGTGCTAGCAGCTCTAGCGGGAGAAGTGTGGAGACCCAGTACTTC,CASSSSGRSVETQYF
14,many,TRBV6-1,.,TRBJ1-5,TGTGCCAGCAGGGGAGGGATGGGCAATCAGCCCCAGCATTTT,CASRGGMGNQPQHF
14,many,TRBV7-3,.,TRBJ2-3,TGTGCCAGCAGCTTAAGGGGTGGGCCAGATACGCAGTATTTT,CASSLRGGPDTQYF
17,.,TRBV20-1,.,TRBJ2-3,TGCAGTGCTAGAGACCCGACCGCCCTGGGGGGAGAGGATACGCAGTATTTT,CSARDPTALGGEDTQYF
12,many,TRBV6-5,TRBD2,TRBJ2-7,TGTGCCAGCAGGGGGACTACCTACGAGCAGTACTTC,CASRGTTYEQYF
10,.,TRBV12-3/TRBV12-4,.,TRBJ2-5,TGTGCCAGCCGCCTCAGCGCCCAGTACTTC,CASRLSAQYF
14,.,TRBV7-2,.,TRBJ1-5,TGTGCCAGCAGCTTAGTCACAATACATCAGCCCCAGCATTTT,CASSLVTIHQPQHF
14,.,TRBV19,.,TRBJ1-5,TGTGTCAGTAGGGAACAGGGTACCTATCAGCCCCAGCATTTT,CVSREQGTYQPQHF
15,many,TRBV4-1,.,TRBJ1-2,TGCGCCAGCAGCCAAGGCTACCACGGGCTAGGCGGCTACACCTTC,CASSQGYHGLGGYTF
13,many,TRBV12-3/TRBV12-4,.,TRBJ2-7,TGTGCCAGCAGTTTCGGGCTCCCGAGCGAGCAGTACTTC,CASSFGLPSEQYF
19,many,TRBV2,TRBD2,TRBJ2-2,TGTGCCAGCAGGACCCCGAAAGAGACTAGCGGGCAGAACACCGGGGAGCTGTTTTTT,CASRTPKETSGQNTGELFF
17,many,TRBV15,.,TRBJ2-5,TGTGCCACCAGCAGAGAAGATACGGGGCAGGGTGGGGAGACCCAGTACTTC,CATSREDTGQGGETQYF
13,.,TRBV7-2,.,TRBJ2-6,TGTGCCAGCAGCTCACAGGGGGCCAACGTCCTGACTTTC,CASSSQGANVLTF
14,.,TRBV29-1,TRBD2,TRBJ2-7,TGCATCGTTGAGGTGGGGACTAGCGCTTACGAGCAGTACTTC,CIVEVGTSAYEQYF
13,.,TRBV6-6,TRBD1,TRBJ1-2,TGTGCCAGCAGACTACAGGGGGGCCATGGCTACACCTTC,CASRLQGGHGYTF
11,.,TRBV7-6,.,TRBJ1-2,TGTGCCAGCAGCATCGGGGACGGCTACACCTTC,CASSIGDGYTF
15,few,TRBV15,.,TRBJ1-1,TGTGCCACCAGCAGAGATAGAGTGGTGAACACTGAAGCTTTCTTT,CATSRDRVVNTEAFF
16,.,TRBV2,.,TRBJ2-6,TGTGCCAGCAGCCAACTTAGAAACACCGGGGCCAACGTCCTGACTTTC,CASSQLRNTGANVLTF
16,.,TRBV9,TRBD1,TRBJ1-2,TGTGCCAGCAGCGTTTGTGAACTGACAGGGTACTATGGCTACACCTTC,CASSVCELTGYYGYTF
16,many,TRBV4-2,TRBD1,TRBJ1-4,TGTGCCAGCAGCCCTCGTCCGGGACAGGGCCGTGAAAAACTGTTTTTT,CASSPRPGQGREKLFF
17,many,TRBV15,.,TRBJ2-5,TGTGCCACCAGCAGAGATACGGGACCGAGGGTAGGGGAGACCCAGTACTTC,CATSRDTGPRVGETQYF
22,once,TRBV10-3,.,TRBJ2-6,TGTGCCATCAGTGAGGCCGGGACAAACACCGGGGAGCTTGGTACTGGGGCCAACGTCCTGACTTTC,CAISEAGTNTGELGTGANVLTF
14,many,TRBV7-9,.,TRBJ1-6,TGTGCCAGCAGTCCAGGCTCCTATAATTCACCCCTCCACTTT,CASSPGSYNSPLHF
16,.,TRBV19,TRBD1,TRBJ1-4,TGTGCCAGTAGGCCGACAGGGGGCTTGGCTAATGAAAAACTGTTTTTT,CASRPTGGLANEKLFF
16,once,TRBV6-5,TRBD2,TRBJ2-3,TGTGCCAGAAGACTAGCGGGAGAGGTCTTCTCGGATACGCAGTATTTT,CARRLAGEVFSDTQYF
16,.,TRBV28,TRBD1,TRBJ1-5,TGTGCCAGCAGTTTAGCGGACAGGGCTGGGAATCAGCCCCAGCATTTT,CASSLADRAGNQPQHF